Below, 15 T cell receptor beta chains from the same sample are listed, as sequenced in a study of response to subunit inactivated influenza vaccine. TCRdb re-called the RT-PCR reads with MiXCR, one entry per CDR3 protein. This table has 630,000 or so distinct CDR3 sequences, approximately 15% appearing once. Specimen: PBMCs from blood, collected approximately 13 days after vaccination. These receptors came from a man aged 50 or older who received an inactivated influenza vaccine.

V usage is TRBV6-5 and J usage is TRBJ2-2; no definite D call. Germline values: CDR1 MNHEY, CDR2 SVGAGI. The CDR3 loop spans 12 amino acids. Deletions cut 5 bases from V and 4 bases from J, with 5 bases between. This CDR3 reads CASSQSTGELFF. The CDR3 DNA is TGTGCCAGCAGTCAGTCCACCGGGGAGCTGTTTTTT.

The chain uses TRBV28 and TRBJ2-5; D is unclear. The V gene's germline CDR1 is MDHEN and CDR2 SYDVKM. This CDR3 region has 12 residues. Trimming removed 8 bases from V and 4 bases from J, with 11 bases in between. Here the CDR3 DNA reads TGTGCCAGCCATGGGGAAGGAGAGACCCAGTACTTC. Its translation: CASHGEGETQYF.

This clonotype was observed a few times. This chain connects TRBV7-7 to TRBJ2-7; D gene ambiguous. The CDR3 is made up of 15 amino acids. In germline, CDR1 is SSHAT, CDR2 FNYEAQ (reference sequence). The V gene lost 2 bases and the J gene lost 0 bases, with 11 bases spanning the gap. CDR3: CASSLRHHPSYEQYF. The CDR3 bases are TGTGCCAGCAGCTTAAGGCACCATCCCTCCTACGAGCAGTACTTC.

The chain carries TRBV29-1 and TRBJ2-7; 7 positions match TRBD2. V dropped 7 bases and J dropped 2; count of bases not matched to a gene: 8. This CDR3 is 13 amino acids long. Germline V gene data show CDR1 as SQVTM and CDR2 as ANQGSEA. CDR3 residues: CSAWDYRTYEQYF. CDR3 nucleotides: TGCAGCGCTTGGGACTACCGAACCTACGAGCAGTACTTC.

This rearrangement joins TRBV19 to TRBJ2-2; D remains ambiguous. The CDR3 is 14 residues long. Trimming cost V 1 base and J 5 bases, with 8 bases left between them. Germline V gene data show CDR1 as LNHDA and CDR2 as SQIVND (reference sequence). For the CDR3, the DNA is TGTGCCAGTAGTATAGCGATTGGAACCGGGGAGCTGTTTTTT. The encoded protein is CASSIAIGTGELFF.

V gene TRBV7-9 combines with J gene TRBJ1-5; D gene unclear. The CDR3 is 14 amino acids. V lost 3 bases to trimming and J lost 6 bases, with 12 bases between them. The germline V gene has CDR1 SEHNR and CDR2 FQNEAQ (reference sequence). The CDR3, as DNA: TGTGCCAGCAGCTTGGGCGAGACGAGTCAGCCCCAGCATTTT. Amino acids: CASSLGETSQPQHF. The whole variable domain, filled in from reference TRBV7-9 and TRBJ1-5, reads DTGVSQNPRHKITKRGQNVTFRCDPISEHNRLYWYRQTLGQGPEFLTYFQNEAQLEKSRLLSDRFSAERPKGSFSTLEIQRTEQGDSAMYLCASSLGETSQPQHFGDGTRLSIL.

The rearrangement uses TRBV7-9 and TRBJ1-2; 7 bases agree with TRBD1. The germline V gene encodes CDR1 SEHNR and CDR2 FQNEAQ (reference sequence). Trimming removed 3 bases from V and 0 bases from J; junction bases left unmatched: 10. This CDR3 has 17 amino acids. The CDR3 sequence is CASSFSGTAYANYGYTF. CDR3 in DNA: TGTGCCAGCAGCTTTTCCGGGACAGCCTATGCTAACTATGGCTACACCTTC.

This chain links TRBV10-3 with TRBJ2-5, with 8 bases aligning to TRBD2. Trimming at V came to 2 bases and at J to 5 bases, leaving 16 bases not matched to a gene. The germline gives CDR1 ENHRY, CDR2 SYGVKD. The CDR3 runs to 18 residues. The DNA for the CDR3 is TGTGCCATCAGTGAGCCCCAACTAGCGGAGTCACTCGGGGAGACCCAGTACTTC. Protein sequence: CAISEPQLAESLGETQYF.

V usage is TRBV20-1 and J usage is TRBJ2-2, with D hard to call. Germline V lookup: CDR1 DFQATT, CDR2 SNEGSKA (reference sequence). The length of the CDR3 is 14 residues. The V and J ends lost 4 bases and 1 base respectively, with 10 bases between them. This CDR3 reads CSANPRLNTGELFF. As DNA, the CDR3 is TGCAGTGCTAACCCCCGCCTGAACACCGGGGAGCTGTTTTTT.

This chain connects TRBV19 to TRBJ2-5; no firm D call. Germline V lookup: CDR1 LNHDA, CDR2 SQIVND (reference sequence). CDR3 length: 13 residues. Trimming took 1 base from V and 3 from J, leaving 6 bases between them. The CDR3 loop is CASSIVGEETQYF. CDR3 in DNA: TGTGCCAGTAGTATAGTTGGGGAAGAGACCCAGTACTTC. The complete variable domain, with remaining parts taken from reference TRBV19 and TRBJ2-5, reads DGGITQSPKYLFRKEGQNVTLSCEQNLNHDAMYWYRQDPGQGLRLIYYSQIVNDFQKGDIAEGYSVSREKKESFPLTVTSAQKNPTAFYLCASSIVGEETQYFGPGTRLLVL.

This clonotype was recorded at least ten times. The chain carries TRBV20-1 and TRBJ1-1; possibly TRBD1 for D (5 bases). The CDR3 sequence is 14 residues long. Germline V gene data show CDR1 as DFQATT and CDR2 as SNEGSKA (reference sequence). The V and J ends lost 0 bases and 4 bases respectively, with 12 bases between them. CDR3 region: CSARDGGLGTEAFF. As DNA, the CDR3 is TGCAGTGCTAGAGATGGGGGGTTGGGCACTGAAGCTTTCTTT.

The CDR3 DNA follows: TGTGCCAGCAGCTTCTGGGCATCCACAGATACGCAGTATTTT. It is translated as CASSFWASTDTQYF. The rearrangement uses TRBV14 and TRBJ2-3, with D hard to call. The length of the CDR3 is 14 residues. The germline V gene has CDR1 SGHDN and CDR2 FVKESK. The V end was cut by 5 bases, the J end by 2 bases, with 11 bases between. Filled out from reference TRBV14 and TRBJ2-3, the complete variable domain reads EAGVTQFPSHSVIEKGQTVTLRCDPISGHDNLYWYRRVMGKEIKFLLHFVKESKQDESGMPNNRFLAERTGGTYSTLKVQPAELEDSGVYFCASSFWASTDTQYFGPGTRLTVL.

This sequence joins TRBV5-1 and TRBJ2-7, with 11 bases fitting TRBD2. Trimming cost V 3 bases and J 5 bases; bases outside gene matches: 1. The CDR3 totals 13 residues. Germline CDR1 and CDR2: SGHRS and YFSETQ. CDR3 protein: CASSSSGGNEQYF. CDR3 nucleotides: TGCGCCAGCAGCTCTAGCGGGGGGAACGAGCAGTACTTC.

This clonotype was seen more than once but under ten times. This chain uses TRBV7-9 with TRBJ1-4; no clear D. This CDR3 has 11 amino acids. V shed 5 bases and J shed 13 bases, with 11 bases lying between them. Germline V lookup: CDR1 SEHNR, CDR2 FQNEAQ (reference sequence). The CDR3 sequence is CASSRGSILFF. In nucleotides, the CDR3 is TGTGCCAGCAGCCGAGGGAGTATACTGTTTTTT.

CDR3 sequence reads: CASSQSWGSEQYF. In DNA form, the CDR3 reads TGTGCCAGCAGCCAATCTTGGGGGAGCGAGCAGTACTTC. The rearrangement uses TRBV16 and TRBJ2-7, with D perhaps TRBD1 or TRBD2 (5 bases each). This CDR3 comprises 13 residues. V was shortened by 0 bases and J by 6 bases, with 9 bases between the two germline ends. Germline-derived CDR1 and CDR2 are KGHSY and FQNENV.